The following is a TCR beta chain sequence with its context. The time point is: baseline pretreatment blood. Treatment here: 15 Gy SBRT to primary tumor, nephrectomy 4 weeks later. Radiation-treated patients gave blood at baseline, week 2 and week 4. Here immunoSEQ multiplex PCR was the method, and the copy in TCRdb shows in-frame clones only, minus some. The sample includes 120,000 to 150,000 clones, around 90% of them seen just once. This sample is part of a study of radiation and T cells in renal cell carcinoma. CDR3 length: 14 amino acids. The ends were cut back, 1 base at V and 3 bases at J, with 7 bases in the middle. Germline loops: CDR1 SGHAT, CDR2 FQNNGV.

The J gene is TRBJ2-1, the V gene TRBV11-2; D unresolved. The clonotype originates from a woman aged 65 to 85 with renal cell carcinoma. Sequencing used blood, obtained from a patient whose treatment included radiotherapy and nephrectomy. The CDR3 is CASSLGVLYNEQFF. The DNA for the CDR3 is TGTGCCAGCAGCTTAGGGGTCCTCTACAATGAGCAGTTCTTC.